These T cell receptor beta chains were read from a single sample in a study of OX40 agonist ivuxolimab in advanced cancers. Profiled with immunoSEQ multiplex PCR; TCRdb holds only in-frame clones, not every one. The sample records 15,000 to 20,000 clones, 79% being singletons. The sequencing used CD4+ or CD8+ T cells sorted from blood, collected in a trial of the OX40 agonist ivuxolimab. The receptor source for this set is an adult with an advanced solid tumor such as melanoma, head and neck, liver or kidney cancer. The CDR3 runs from the conserved cysteine through the conserved F or W. The D gene is left open where the match is weak. Part of the rows lack a size; the others show once, few, many or a class for expanded clones.

j_gene | d_gene | v_gene | abundance | CDR3aa | CDR3nt
TRBJ2-2 | NA | TRBV9 | NA | CASSVDETPNTGELFF | TGTGCCAGCAGCGTAGACGAAACTCCGAACACCGGGGAGCTGTTTTTT
TRBJ2-5 | NA | TRBV6-5 | once | CASGDNEGPQETQYF | TGTGCCAGTGGGGATAATGAGGGCCCCCAAGAGACCCAGTACTTC
TRBJ1-1 | TRBD1 | TRBV6-1 | NA | CASGTGTPWQAFF | TGTGCCAGCGGGACAGGGACTCCCTGGCAGGCTTTCTTT
TRBJ1-2 | NA | TRBV5-4 | few | CASSPPSVGLYGYTF | TGTGCCAGCAGTCCCCCATCGGTCGGTCTCTATGGCTACACCTTC
TRBJ1-3 | NA | TRBV9 | few | CASSVESGNTIYF | TGTGCCAGCAGCGTAGAGTCTGGAAACACCATATATTTT
TRBJ1-4 | NA | TRBV29-1 | NA | CSVEGGIWGRYF | TGCAGCGTTGAAGGGGGAATATGGGGACGGTATTTT
TRBJ1-2 | TRBD1 | TRBV30 | NA | CAWREGTAPSGGYTF | TGTGCCTGGAGAGAGGGGACAGCCCCAAGCGGTGGCTACACCTTC
TRBJ2-7 | NA | TRBV6-5 | NA | CASSYSGVRGGREQYF | TGTGCCAGCAGTTACTCTGGGGTTAGAGGGGGACGCGAGCAGTACTTC
TRBJ1-6 | NA | TRBV2 | few | CAILYYLNRELHF | TGTGCCATCCTTTACTACCTCAACAGGGAGCTCCACTTT
TRBJ2-3 | NA | TRBV16 | NA | CASSQFMTDTQYF | TGTGCCAGCAGCCAATTCATGACAGATACGCAGTATTTT
TRBJ2-1 | NA | TRBV7-9 | NA | CASGTTSLYNEQFF | TGTGCCAGCGGGACGACCTCTCTCTACAATGAGCAGTTCTTC
TRBJ2-7 | NA | TRBV13 | NA | CASSLARVSYEQYF | TGTGCCAGCAGCTTGGCCAGGGTATCGTACGAGCAGTACTTC
TRBJ1-4 | NA | TRBV6-1 | NA | CASSTWPGDEKLFF | TGTGCCAGCAGTACTTGGCCAGGGGACGAAAAACTGTTTTTT
TRBJ2-1 | NA | TRBV6-5 | NA | CASSLHNRYSYNEQFF | TGTGCCAGCAGTTTACACAACCGGTACTCCTACAATGAGCAGTTCTTC
TRBJ2-7 | TRBD1 | TRBV30 | NA | CAWSTGQGIHEQYF | TGTGCCTGGAGTACCGGACAGGGGATTCACGAGCAGTACTTC
TRBJ2-2 | NA | TRBV15 | NA | CATSRERQTGELFF | TGTGCCACCAGCAGAGAGCGACAGACCGGGGAGCTGTTTTTT
TRBJ1-2 | NA | TRBV27 | few | CASSPFGPDYGYTF | TGTGCCAGCAGTCCATTTGGCCCGGACTATGGCTACACCTTC
TRBJ1-2 | NA | TRBV7-9 | once | CASTAPHINYGYTF | TGTGCCAGCACCGCCCCACACATTAACTATGGCTACACCTTC
TRBJ2-7 | NA | TRBV11-2 | NA | CASSRTGIRSEQYF | TGTGCCAGCAGCCGCACAGGGATTCGGAGCGAGCAGTACTTC
TRBJ2-2 | NA | TRBV9 | NA | CASSVAAGELFF | TGTGCCAGCAGCGTAGCGGCCGGGGAGCTGTTTTTT
TRBJ2-1 | NA | TRBV27 | NA | CASSLTARGYNEQFF | TGTGCCAGCAGTTTAACGGCTAGGGGATACAATGAGCAGTTCTTC
TRBJ1-1 | NA | TRBV2 | NA | CASRDLNTEAFF | TGTGCCAGCAGGGACCTGAACACTGAAGCTTTCTTT
TRBJ2-5 | TRBD2 | TRBV7-6 | NA | CASSNRLAGGLYQETQYF | TGTGCCAGCAGCAACCGACTAGCGGGGGGTCTGTACCAAGAGACCCAGTACTTC
TRBJ1-1 | NA | TRBV11-1 | NA | CASSLGYSRGPNTEAFF | TGTGCCAGCAGCTTGGGATATTCTCGCGGGCCTAACACTGAAGCTTTCTTT
TRBJ2-3 | NA | TRBV4-2 | NA | CASSPKEGGASITDTQYF | TGTGCCAGCAGCCCCAAAGAGGGGGGGGCCTCAATCACAGATACGCAGTATTTT
TRBJ2-2 | NA | TRBV7-6 | NA | CASSLLGPAGELFF | TGTGCCAGCAGCCTACTGGGACCTGCCGGGGAGCTGTTTTTT
TRBJ1-1 | TRBD1 | TRBV14 | few | CASSLIPGGTEAFF | TGTGCCAGCAGCCTCATCCCAGGGGGCACTGAAGCTTTCTTT
TRBJ2-2 | TRBD1 | TRBV5-1 | NA | CASSSSTRQGTGELFF | TGCGCCAGCAGCTCTTCTACCCGACAGGGCACCGGGGAGCTGTTTTTT
TRBJ1-2 | NA | TRBV4-1 | NA | CASSQAVGGYGYTF | TGCGCCAGCAGCCAAGCGGTGGGGGGCTATGGCTACACCTTC
TRBJ2-2 | NA | TRBV4-3 | NA | CASSQSSSTLIYHRELFF | TGCGCCAGCAGCCAATCCAGTTCGACACTTATCTACCACCGGGAGCTGTTTTTT
TRBJ2-7 | TRBD2 | TRBV4-2 | NA | CASSFGRDEQYF | TGTGCCAGCAGTTTCGGGAGGGACGAGCAGTACTTC
TRBJ2-7 | NA | TRBV4-1 | NA | CASSLYEAATYEQYF | TGCGCCAGCAGCCTCTATGAGGCAGCCACCTACGAGCAGTACTTC
TRBJ1-5 | TRBD1 | TRBV6-6 | medium-sized | CASSSAPDRASEHF | TGTGCCAGCAGTTCCGCGCCGGACAGGGCCTCCGAGCATTTT
TRBJ1-6 | NA | TRBV28 | NA | CASSLTYTNYNSPLHF | TGTGCCAGCAGTTTAACGTACACAAACTATAATTCACCCCTCCACTTT
TRBJ1-5 | NA | TRBV27 | NA | CASSFADSNQPQHF | TGTGCCAGCAGTTTTGCGGATAGCAATCAGCCCCAGCATTTT
TRBJ2-1 | NA | TRBV2 | once | CASRGLSYNEQFF | TGTGCCAGCAGGGGCCTCTCCTACAATGAGCAGTTCTTC
TRBJ1-5 | TRBD1 | TRBV28 | NA | CASSFKDRVFLNQPQHF | TGTGCCAGCAGTTTTAAAGACAGGGTATTCCTCAATCAGCCCCAGCATTTT
TRBJ2-7 | NA | TRBV5-4 | NA | CASRSGEQPYEQYF | TGTGCCAGCAGGTCGGGTGAACAGCCCTACGAGCAGTACTTC
TRBJ1-5 | NA | TRBV7-3 | NA | CASSSTEGNQPQHF | TGTGCCAGCAGCTCTACCGAGGGTAATCAGCCCCAGCATTTT
TRBJ1-1 | NA | TRBV27 | NA | CASTWTANTEAFF | TGTGCCAGCACTTGGACGGCGAACACTGAAGCTTTCTTT
TRBJ2-7 | NA | TRBV6-1 | NA | CASRADGTYEQYF | TGTGCCAGCAGGGCAGACGGAACCTACGAGCAGTACTTC
TRBJ1-1 | NA | TRBV6-5 | NA | CASSYLTAGSTEAFF | TGTGCCAGCAGTTACCTGACGGCGGGTAGTACTGAAGCTTTCTTT
TRBJ2-1 | NA | TRBV27 | NA | CASSPSPGNEQFF | TGTGCCAGCAGTCCCTCCCCCGGCAATGAGCAGTTCTTC
TRBJ1-1 | TRBD1 | TRBV9 | medium-sized | CASSPRTGLGYTEAFF | TGTGCCAGCAGCCCCCGGACAGGGTTGGGATACACTGAAGCTTTCTTT
TRBJ2-1 | TRBD1 | TRBV7-9 | NA | CASSFPNRGNSYNEQFF | TGTGCCAGCAGCTTCCCAAACAGGGGTAACAGCTACAATGAGCAGTTCTTC
TRBJ2-2 | TRBD2 | TRBV11-2 | once | CASSLPEGRAGELFF | TGTGCCAGCAGCTTACCGGAGGGGAGGGCCGGGGAGCTGTTTTTT